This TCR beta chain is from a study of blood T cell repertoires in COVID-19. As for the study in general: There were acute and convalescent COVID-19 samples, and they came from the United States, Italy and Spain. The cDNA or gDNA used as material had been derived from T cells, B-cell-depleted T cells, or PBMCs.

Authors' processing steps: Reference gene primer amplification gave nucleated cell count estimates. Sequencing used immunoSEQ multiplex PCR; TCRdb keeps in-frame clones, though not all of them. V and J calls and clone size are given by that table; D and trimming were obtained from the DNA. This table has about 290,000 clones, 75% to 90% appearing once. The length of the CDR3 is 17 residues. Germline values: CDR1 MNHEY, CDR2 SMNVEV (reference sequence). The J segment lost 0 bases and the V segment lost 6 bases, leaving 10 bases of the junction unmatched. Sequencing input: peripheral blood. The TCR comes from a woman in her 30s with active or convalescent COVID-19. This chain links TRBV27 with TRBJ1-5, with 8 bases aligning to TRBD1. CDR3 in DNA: TGTGCCAGCAGCCTTACAGGGGGGATTTTTAGCAATCAGCCCCAGCATTTT. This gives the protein CASSLTGGIFSNQPQHF.